This T cell receptor (beta chain) was sequenced during a study of blood T cell repertoires in COVID-19. Background on the study: Samples taken during acute and convalescent COVID-19 were collected in the United States, Italy and Spain. Nucleic acid was either cDNA or gDNA, and it came from T cells, B-cell-depleted T cells, or PBMCs.

Germline V gene lookup returns CDR1 KGHDR and CDR2 SFDVKD. The length of the CDR3 is 12 residues. V dropped 10 bases and J dropped 3 bases, with 11 bases sitting between them. In the original processing: By means of reference gene primer amplification, nucleated cell counts were estimated. The repertoire was sequenced with immunoSEQ multiplex PCR; TCRdb's copy has only in-frame clones and lacks some. V, J and clone size are taken as reported in that table, and D and trimming were inferred from the DNA itself. The top ten hold under 2% of the sample, which has some 140,000 clones, approximately 78% seen once.

The specimen was peripheral blood. The TCR sequence derives from a man older than 75 with acute or convalescent COVID-19. The chain is built from TRBV24-1 and TRBJ1-1, with D unresolved. CDR3 nucleotides: TGTGCCACTCATGGGAGTTACACTGAAGCTTTCTTT. This translates into CATHGSYTEAFF.